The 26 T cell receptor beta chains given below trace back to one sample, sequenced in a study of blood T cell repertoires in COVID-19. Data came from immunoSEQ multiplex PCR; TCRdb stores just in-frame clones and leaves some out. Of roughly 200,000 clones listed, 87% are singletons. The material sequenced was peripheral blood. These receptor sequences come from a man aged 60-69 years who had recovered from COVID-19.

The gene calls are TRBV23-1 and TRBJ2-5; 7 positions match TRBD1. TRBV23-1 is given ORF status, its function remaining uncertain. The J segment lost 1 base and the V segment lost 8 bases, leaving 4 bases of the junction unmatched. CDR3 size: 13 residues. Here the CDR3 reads CASGRDSQETQYF. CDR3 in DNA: TGCGCCAGCGGCCGGGACAGCCAAGAGACCCAGTACTTC.

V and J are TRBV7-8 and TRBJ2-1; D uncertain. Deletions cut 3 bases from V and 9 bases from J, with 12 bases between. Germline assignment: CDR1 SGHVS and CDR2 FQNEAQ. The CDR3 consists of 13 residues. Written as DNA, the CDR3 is TGTGCCAGCAGCTTGTCGGAGTTGCGTGAGCAGTTCTTC. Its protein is CASSLSELREQFF.

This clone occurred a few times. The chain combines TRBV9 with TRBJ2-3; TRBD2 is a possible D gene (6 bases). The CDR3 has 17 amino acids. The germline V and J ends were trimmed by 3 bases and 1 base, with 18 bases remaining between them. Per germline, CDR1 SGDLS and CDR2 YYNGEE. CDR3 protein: CASSASGGASGTDTQYF. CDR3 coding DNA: TGTGCCAGCAGCGCATCCGGCGGGGCTAGCGGCACAGATACGCAGTATTTT. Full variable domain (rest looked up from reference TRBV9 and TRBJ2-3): DSGVTQTPKHLITATGQRVTLRCSPRSGDLSVYWYQQSLDQGLQFLIQYYNGEERAKGNILERFSAQQFPDLHSELNLSSLELGDSALYFCASSASGGASGTDTQYFGPGTRLTVL.

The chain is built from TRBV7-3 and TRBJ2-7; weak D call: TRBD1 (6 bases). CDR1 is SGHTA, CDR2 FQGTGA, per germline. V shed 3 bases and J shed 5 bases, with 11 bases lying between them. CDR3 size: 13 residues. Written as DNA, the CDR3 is TGTGCCAGCAGCTTTGAAGGGGGTAACGAGCAGTACTTC. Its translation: CASSFEGGNEQYF.

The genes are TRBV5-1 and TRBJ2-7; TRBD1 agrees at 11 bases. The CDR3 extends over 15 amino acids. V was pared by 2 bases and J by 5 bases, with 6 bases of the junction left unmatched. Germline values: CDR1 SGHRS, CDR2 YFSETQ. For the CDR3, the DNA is TGCGCCAGCAGCTTAAGGGGACAGGGGGTCCACGAGCAGTACTTC. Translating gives CASSLRGQGVHEQYF. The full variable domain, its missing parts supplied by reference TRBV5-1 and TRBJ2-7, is KAGVTQTPRYLIKTRGQQVTLSCSPISGHRSVSWYQQTPGQGLQFLFEYFSETQRNKGNFPGRFSGRQFSNSRSEMNVSTLELGDSALYLCASSLRGQGVHEQYFGPGTRLTVT.

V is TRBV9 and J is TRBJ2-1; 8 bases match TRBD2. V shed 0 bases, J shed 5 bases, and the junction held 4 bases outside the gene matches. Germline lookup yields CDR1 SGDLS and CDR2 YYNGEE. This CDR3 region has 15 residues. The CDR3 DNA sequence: TGTGCCAGCAGCGTAGGACGGCGGGGGGACAATGAGCAGTTCTTC. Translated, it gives CASSVGRRGDNEQFF.

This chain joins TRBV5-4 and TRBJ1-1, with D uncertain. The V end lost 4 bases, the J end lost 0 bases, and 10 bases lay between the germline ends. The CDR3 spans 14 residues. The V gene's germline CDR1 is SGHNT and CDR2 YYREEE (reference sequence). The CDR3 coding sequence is TGTGCCAGCAGCGCGGGTCAAATGAACACTGAAGCTTTCTTT. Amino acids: CASSAGQMNTEAFF.

The CDR3 coding sequence is TGTGCCAGCAGTGTGGCGGGGATCAACAATGAGCAGTTCTTC. Its translation: CASSVAGINNEQFF. J is TRBJ2-1 and V is TRBV7-8; TRBD2 might be the D (6 bases). The germline V and J ends were trimmed by 6 bases and 5 bases, with 14 bases remaining between them. Germline CDR1 reads SGHVS; CDR2 reads FQNEAQ. This CDR3 spans 14 amino acids.

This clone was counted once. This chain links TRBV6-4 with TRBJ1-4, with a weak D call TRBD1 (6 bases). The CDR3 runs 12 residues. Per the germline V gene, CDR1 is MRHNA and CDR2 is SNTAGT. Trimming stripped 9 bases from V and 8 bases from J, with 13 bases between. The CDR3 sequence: CARGGIEEKLFF. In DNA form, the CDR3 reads TGTGCCAGAGGGGGAATTGAGGAAAAACTGTTTTTT.

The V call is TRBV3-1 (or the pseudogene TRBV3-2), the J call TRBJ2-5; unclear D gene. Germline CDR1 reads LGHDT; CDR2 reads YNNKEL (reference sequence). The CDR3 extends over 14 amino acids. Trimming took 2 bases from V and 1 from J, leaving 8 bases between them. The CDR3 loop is CASSQLNSQETQYF. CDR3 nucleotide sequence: TGTGCCAGCAGCCAACTCAACAGCCAAGAGACCCAGTACTTC.

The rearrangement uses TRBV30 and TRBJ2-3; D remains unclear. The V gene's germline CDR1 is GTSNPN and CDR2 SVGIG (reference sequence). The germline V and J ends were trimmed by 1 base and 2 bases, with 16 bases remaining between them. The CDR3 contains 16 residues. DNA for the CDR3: TGTGCCTGGAGTGGAGAAGAAGTGGAGACCACAGATACGCAGTATTTT. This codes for CAWSGEEVETTDTQYF.

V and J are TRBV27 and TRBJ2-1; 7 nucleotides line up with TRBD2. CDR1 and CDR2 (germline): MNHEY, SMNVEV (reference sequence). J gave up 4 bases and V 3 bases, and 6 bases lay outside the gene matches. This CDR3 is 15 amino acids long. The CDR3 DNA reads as TGTGCCAGCAGTTTTGCTAGCGGAATATACAATGAGCAGTTCTTC. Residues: CASSFASGIYNEQFF.

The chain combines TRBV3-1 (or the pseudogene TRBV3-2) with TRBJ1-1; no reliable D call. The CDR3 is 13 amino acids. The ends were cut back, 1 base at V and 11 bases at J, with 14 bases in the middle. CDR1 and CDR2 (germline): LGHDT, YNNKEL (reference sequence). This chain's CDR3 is CASSQGGRGEAFF. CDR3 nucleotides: TGTGCCAGCAGCCAAGGGGGTCGGGGTGAGGCTTTCTTT.

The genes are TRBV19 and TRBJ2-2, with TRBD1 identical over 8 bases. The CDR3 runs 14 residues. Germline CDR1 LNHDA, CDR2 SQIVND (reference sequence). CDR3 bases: TGTGCATGCGGGCAGGGGGCTTTACCCGGGGAGCTGTTTTTT. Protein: CACGQGALPGELFF.

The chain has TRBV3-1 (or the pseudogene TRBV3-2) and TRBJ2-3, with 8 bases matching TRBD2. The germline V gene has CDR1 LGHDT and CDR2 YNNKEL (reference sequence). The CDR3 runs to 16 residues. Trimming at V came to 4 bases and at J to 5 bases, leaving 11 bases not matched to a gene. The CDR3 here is CASSRAGGRDQDTQYF. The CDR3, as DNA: TGTGCCAGCAGCCGTGCGGGGGGCCGAGACCAAGATACGCAGTATTTT.

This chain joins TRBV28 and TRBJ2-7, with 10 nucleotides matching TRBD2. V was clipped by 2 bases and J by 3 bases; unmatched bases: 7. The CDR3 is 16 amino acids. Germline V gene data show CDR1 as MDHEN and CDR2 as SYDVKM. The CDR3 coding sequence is TGTGCCAGCAGTTTACCCGGGACTAGCGCATACTACGAGCAGTACTTC. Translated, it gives CASSLPGTSAYYEQYF. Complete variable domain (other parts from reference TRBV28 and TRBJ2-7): DVKVTQSSRYLVKRTGEKVFLECVQDMDHENMFWYRQDPGLGLRLIYFSYDVKMKEKGDIPEGYSVSREKKERFSLILESASTNQTSMYLCASSLPGTSAYYEQYFGPGTRLTVT.

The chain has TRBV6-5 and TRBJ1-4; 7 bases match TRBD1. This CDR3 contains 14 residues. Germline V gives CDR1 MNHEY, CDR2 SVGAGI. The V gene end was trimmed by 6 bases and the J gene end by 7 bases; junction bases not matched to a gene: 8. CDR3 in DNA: TGTGCCAGCAGGACGACAGGGCTTGGTGAAAAACTGTTTTTT. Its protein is CASRTTGLGEKLFF.

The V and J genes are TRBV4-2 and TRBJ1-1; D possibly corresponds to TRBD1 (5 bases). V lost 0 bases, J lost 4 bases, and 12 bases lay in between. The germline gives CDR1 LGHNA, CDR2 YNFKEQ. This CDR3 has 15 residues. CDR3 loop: CASSQDPGEATEAFF. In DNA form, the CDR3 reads TGTGCCAGCAGCCAAGACCCGGGGGAGGCCACTGAAGCTTTCTTT.

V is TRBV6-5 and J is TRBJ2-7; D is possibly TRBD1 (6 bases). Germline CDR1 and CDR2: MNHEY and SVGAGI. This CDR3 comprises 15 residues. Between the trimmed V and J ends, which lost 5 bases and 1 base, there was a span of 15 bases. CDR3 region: CASSPGGRGSYEQYF. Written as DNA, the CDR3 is TGTGCCAGCAGTCCTGGGGGAAGGGGGTCCTACGAGCAGTACTTC.

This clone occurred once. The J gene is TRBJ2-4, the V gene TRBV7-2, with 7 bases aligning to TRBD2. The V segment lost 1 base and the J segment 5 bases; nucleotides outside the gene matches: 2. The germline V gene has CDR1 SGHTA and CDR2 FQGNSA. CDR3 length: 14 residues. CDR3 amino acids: CASSLVAGENIQYF. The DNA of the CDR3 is TGTGCCAGCAGCTTAGTTGCGGGGGAAAACATTCAGTACTTC. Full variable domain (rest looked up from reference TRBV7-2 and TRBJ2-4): GAGVSQSPSNKVTEKGKDVELRCDPISGHTALYWYRQSLGQGLEFLIYFQGNSAPDKSGLPSDRFSAERTGGSVSTLTIQRTQQEDSAVYLCASSLVAGENIQYFGAGTRLSVL.

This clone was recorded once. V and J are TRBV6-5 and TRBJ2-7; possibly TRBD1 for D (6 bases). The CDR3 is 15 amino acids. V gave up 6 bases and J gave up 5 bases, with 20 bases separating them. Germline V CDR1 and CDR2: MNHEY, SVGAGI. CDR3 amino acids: CASSLSTRPGDEQYF. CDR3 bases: TGTGCCAGCAGCCTATCCACCCGGCCAGGGGACGAGCAGTACTTC.

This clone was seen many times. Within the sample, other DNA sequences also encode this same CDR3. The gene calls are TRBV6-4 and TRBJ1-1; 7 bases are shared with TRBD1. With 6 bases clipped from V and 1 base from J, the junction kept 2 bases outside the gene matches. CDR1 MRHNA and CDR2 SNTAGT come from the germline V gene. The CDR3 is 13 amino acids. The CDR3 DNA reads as TGTGCCAGCAGCCGGACAGGGAACACTGAAGCTTTCTTT. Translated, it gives CASSRTGNTEAFF.

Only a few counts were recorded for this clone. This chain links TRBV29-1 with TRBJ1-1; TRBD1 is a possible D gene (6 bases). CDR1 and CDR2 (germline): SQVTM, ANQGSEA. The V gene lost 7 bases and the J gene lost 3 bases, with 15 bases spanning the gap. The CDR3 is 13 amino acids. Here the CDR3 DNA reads TGCAGCGCGGAGGGGGGGGTATACACTGAAGCTTTCTTT. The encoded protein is CSAEGGVYTEAFF.

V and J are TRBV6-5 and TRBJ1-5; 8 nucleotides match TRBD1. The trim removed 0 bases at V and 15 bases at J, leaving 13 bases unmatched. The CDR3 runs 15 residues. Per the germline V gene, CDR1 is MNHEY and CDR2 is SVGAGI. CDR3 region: CASSYSKAGGGQGHF. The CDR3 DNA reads TGTGCCAGCAGTTACTCAAAGGCAGGGGGCGGGCAGGGGCATTTT.

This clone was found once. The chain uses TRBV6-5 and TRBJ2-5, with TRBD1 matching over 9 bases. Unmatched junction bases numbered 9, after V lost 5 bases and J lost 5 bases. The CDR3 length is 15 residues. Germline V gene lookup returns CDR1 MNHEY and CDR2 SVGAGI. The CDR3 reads CASSHSPGTGETQYF. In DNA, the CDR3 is TGTGCCAGCAGTCATTCACCCGGGACAGGGGAGACCCAGTACTTC.

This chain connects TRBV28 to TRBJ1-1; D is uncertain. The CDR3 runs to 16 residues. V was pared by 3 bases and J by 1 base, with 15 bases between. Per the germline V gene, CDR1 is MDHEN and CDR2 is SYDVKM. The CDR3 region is CASSFSSLGKNTEAFF. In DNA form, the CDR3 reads TGTGCCAGCAGTTTTTCTTCATTGGGCAAGAACACTGAAGCTTTCTTT.